This TCR beta chain was identified in a study of tumor-infiltrating lymphocytes in localized non-small cell lung cancer. Findings and limits, study-wide: IM1 and IM2 tumors showed no difference in T-cell fraction. TCRbeta sequencing showed higher T cell infiltration in tumors than uninvolved lung. Tumor T-cell fraction was not associated with recurrence-free survival.

Germline V gene data show CDR1 as SGDLS and CDR2 as YYNGEE. This CDR3 spans 16 amino acids. J gave up 5 bases and V 0 bases, and 8 bases lay outside the gene matches. Concerning this clone itself: What it recognizes is unknown.

The table came from immunoSEQ multiplex PCR; TCRdb's copy has only in-frame clones and leaves some out. The data contain tens of thousands of clones, 80% to 90% of them singletons. The clonotype was recovered from a human donor with non-small cell lung cancer. The sequenced sample was lung tumor tissue. The chain carries TRBV9 and TRBJ2-7; 10 bases line up with TRBD1. The CDR3 loop reads CASSVGRGQGRDEQYF. The CDR3 DNA is TGTGCCAGCAGCGTAGGTCGGGGACAGGGGAGGGACGAGCAGTACTTC.